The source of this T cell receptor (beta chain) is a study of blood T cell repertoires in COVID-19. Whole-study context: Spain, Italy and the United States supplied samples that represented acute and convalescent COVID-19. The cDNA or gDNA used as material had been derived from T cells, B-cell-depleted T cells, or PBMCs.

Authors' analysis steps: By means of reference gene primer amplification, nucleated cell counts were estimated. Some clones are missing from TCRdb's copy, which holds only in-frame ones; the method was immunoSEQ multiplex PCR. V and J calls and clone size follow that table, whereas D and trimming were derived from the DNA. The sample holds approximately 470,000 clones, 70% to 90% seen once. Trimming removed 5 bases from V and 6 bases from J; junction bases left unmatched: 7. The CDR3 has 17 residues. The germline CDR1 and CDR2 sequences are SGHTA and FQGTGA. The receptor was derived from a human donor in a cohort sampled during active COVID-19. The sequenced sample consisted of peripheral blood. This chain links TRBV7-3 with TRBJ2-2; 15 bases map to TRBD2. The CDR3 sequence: CASSPGLAGGLPGELFF. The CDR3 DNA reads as TGTGCCAGCAGCCCCGGACTAGCGGGAGGGCTTCCCGGGGAGCTGTTTTTT.